Sequencing of this T cell receptor (beta chain) was carried out in a study of T cell responses to AZD1222 COVID-19 vaccine. Study-level results: Possibly, clonal diversity was underestimated; donors were largely white British and included more females.

Comments on this clone: What it binds is unknown.

CDR1 and CDR2 (germline): GTSNPN, SVGIG (reference sequence). V was trimmed by 3 bases and J by 11 bases, leaving 13 bases between them. The CDR3 loop spans 11 amino acids. Profiling relied on immunoSEQ multiplex PCR, and the TCRdb table lists in-frame clones only, not all of them. The repertoire consists of more than 120,000 clones, with roughly 90% occurring once and the leading ten covering approximately 1.8%. J is TRBJ1-1 and V is TRBV30, with a possible D match to TRBD1 (6 bases). The sequencing used peripheral blood, collected 28 days after the second AZD1222 dose. This clonotype was sampled from an adult who received the AZD1222 COVID-19 vaccine. The DNA of the CDR3 is TGTGCCTGGAGGAACCAGGGGTGGGCTTTCTTT. It yields the protein CAWRNQGWAFF. The entire variable domain, with the rest obtained from reference TRBV30 and TRBJ1-1, is as follows: SQTIHQWPATLVQPVGSPLSLECTVEGTSNPNLYWYRQAAGRGLQLLFYSVGIGQISSEVPQNLSASRPQDRQFILSSKKLLLSDSGFYLCAWRNQGWAFFGQGTRLTVV.